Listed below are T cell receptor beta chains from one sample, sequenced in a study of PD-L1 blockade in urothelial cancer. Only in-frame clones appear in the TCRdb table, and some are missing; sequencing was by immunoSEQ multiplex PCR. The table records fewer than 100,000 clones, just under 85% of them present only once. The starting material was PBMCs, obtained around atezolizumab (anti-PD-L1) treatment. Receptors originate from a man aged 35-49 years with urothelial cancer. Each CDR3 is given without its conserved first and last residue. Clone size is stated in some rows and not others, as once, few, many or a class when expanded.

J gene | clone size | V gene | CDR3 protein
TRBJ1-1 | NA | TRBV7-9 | ASIRGREVEAF
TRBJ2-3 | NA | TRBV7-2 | ASSLRGGAPSTDTQY
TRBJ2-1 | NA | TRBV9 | ASSVEADYNEQF
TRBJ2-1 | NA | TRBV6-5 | ASKIGGSYNEQF
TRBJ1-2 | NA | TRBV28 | ASSLNRVGYT
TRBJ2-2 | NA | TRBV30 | AWSLGQGVTGELF
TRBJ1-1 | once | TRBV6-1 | ASSEARTALAF
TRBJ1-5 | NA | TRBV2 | ASAKGGSNQPQH
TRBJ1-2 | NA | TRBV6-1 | ASRDSGGSNGYT
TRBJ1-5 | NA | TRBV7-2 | ASSLQRNQPQH
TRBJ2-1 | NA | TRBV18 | ASSPPGLAGSSYNEQF
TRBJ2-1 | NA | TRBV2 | ASNILAGGSEQF
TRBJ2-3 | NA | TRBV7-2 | ASSFLGGPSDTQY
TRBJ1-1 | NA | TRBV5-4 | ASSRGQIEAF
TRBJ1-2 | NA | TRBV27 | ASTPGTGDDYGYT
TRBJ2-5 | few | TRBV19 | ASRRTGTEKTQY
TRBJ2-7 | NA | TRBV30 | AWSAGGNEQY
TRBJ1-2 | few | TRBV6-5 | ASSYDRQGALGYT
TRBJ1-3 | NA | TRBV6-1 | ASSEGRGRGGGFPIY
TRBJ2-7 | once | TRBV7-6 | ASSSERVSYEQY
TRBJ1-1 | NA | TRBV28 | ASRATGPVNTEAF
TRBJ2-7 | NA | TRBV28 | ASSYTLGLAGESPIEQY
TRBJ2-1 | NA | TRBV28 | ASSRRVRGNEQF